This TCR beta chain was sequenced in a study of technical replicates of blood from a handful of donors. Clones were sequenced by immunoSEQ multiplex PCR, and TCRdb holds only the in-frame ones, with some missing. The sample consists of about 83,000 clones, around 90% of them appearing once. There are 14 residues in the CDR3. Losses at the gene ends were 4 bases for V and 4 bases for J; bases not matched to a gene: 4. CDR1 and CDR2 (germline): SGHRS, YFSETQ. The sequenced sample was T cells isolated from PBMCs. The J gene is TRBJ2-7, the V gene TRBV5-1, with 11 bases fitting TRBD1. This clonotype originated in a human donor in good health. CDR3 sequence reads: CASSPGQGVYEQYF. In DNA form, the CDR3 reads TGCGCCAGCAGCCCGGGACAGGGGGTATACGAGCAGTACTTC.